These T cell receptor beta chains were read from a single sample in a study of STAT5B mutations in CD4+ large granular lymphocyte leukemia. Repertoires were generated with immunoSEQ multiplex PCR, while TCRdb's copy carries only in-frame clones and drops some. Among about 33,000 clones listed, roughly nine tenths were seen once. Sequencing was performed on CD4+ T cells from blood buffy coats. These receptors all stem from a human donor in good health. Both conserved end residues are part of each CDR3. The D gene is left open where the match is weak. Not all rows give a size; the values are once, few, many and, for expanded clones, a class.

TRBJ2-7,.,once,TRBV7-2,CASSPQGRSYEQYF,TGTGCCAGCAGCCCTCAGGGGCGATCCTACGAGCAGTACTTC
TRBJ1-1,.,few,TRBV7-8,CASATGFIAFF,TGTGCCAGCGCAACAGGGTTTATTGCTTTCTTT
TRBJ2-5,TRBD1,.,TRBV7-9,CASSLGQGSGETQYF,TGTGCCAGCAGCTTAGGACAGGGGTCGGGTGAGACCCAGTACTTC
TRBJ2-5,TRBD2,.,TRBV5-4,CASSLMVAGGQETQYF,TGTGCCAGCAGCTTGATGGTAGCGGGAGGGCAAGAGACCCAGTACTTC
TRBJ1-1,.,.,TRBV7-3,CASSPQGNTEAFF,TGTGCCAGCAGCCCTCAGGGGAACACTGAAGCTTTCTTT
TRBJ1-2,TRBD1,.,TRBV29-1,CSVRDRGNYGYTF,TGCAGCGTCAGGGACAGGGGTAACTATGGCTACACCTTC
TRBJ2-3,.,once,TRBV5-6,CASSYTSTDTQYF,TGTGCCAGCAGCTACACTAGCACAGATACGCAGTATTTT
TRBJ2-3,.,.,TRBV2,CASSDSSRTDTQYF,TGTGCCAGCAGTGACTCCTCCCGCACAGATACGCAGTATTTT
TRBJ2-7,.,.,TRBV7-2,CASSPRGVGSYEQYF,TGTGCCAGCAGCCCTAGAGGCGTAGGGAGCTACGAGCAGTACTTC
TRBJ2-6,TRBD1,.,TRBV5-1,CASSRGGWASGANVLTF,TGCGCCAGCAGCCGAGGGGGCTGGGCCTCTGGGGCCAACGTCCTGACTTTC
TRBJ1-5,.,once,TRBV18,CASTLQRGGQPQHF,TGTGCCAGCACTCTACAACGGGGAGGTCAGCCCCAGCATTTT
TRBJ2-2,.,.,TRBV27,CASSFYYNTGELFF,TGTGCCAGCAGTTTCTATTACAACACCGGGGAGCTGTTTTTT
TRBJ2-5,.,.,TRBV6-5,CASSYSRVGETQYF,TGTGCCAGCAGTTACTCGCGGGTAGGGGAGACCCAGTACTTC
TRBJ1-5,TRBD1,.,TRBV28,CASSSGTGALYSNQPQHF,TGTGCCAGCAGCTCCGGGACAGGGGCCCTCTATAGCAATCAGCCCCAGCATTTT
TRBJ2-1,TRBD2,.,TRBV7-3,CASSLSGSSYNEQFF,TGTGCCAGCAGTCTCAGCGGGAGCTCCTACAATGAGCAGTTCTTC
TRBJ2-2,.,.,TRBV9,CASSAWATLNTGELFF,TGTGCCAGCAGCGCCTGGGCCACTTTGAACACCGGGGAGCTGTTTTTT
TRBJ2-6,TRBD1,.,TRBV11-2,CASRGGQGISGANVLTF,TGTGCCAGCAGGGGAGGACAGGGTATCTCTGGGGCCAACGTCCTGACTTTC